At least ten counts were recorded for the clone carrying this TCR beta chain. Its cognate antigen is unknown. This sample stems from a study of metastatic and nonmetastatic thyroid tumors. No patient had received any treatment before thyroid surgery. Study-wide results and caveats: According to reports, the diversity of TCR beta was significantly higher in malignant thyroid tumors than in benign nodules, and this held in both blood and tumor samples.

In the authors' methods: Built for papillary thyroid cancer, a distant-metastasis classifier drew on CDR3 differences across clinicopathological groups. From the PCR reads, TCRdb re-called clones with MiXCR. The V and J calls were determined by TCRdb, not by the authors. The data hold around 18,000 clones, with 20% to 25% observed a single time. V lost 2 bases and J 0 bases, leaving 9 bases between the germline ends. Germline CDR1 is DFQATT and CDR2 is SNEGSKA (reference sequence). This CDR3 contains 14 residues. Sequencing was performed on tumor tissue. The TCR was taken from a female donor with papillary thyroid cancer or a benign thyroid nodule (not recorded which). Some clones in this sample may be carry-over from other donors' samples. This chain uses TRBV20-1 with TRBJ2-3; no clear D gene. DNA of the CDR3: TGCAGTGCTAGACAATCCCCTAGCACAGATACGCAGTATTTT. This codes for CSARQSPSTDTQYF.